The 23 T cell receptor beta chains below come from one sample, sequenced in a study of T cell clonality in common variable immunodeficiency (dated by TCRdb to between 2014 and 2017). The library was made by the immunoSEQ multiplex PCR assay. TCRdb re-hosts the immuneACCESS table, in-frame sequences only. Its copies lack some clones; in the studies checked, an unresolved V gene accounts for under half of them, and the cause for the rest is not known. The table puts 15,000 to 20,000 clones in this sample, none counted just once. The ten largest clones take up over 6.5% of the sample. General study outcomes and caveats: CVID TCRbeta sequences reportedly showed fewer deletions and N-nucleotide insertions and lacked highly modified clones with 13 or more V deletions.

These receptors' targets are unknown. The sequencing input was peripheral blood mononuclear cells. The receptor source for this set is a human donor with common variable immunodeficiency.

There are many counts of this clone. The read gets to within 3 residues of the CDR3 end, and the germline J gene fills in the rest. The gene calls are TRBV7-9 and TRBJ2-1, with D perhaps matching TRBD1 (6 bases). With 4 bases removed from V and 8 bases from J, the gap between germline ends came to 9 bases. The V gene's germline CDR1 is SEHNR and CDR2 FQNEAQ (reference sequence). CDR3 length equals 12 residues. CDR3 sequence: CASSSQGYEQFF. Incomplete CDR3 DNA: TGTGCCAGCAGCTCGCAGGGGTATGAG. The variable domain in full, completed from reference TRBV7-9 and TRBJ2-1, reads DTGVSQNPRHKITKRGQNVTFRCDPISEHNRLYWYRQTLGQGPEFLTYFQNEAQLEKSRLLSDRFSAERPKGSFSTLEIQRTEQGDSAMYLCASSSQGYEQFFGPGTRLTVL.

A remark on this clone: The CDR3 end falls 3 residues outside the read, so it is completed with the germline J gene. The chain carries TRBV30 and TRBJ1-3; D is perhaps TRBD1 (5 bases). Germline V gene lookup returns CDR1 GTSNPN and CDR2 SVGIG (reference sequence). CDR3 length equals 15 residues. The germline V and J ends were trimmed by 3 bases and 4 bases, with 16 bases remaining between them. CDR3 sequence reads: CAWRPSGTSGNTIYF. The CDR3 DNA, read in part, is TGTGCCTGGAGACCTTCCGGGACTTCAGGAAACACC.

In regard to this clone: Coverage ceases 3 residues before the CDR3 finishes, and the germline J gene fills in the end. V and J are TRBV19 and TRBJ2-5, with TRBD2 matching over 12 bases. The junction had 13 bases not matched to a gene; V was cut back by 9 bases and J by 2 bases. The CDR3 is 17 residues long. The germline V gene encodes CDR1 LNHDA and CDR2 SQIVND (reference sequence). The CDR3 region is CASRTSGRPGRQETQYF. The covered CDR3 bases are TGTGCCAGCCGTACTAGCGGGAGGCCCGGGAGGCAAGAGACC.

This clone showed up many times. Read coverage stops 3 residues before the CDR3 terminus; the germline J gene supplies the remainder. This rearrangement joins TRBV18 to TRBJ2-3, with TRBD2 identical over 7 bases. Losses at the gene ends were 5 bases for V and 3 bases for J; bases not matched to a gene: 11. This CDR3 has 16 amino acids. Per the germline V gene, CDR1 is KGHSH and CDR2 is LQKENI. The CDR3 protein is CASSVQRERGTDTQYF. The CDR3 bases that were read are TGTGCCAGCTCAGTCCAGCGGGAACGGGGTACAGATACG.

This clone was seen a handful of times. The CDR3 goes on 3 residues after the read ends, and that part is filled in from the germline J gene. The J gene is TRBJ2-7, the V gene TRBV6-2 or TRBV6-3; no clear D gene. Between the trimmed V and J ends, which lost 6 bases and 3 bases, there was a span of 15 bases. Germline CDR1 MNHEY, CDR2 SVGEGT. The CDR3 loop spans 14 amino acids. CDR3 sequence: CASSSPNQFYEQYF. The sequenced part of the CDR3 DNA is TGTGCCAGCAGCTCCCCTAACCAATTCTACGAG.

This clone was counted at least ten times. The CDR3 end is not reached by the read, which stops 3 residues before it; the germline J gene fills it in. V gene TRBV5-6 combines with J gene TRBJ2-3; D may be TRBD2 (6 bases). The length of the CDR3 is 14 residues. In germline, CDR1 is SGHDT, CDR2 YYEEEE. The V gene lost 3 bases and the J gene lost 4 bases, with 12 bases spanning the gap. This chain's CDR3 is CASSYSWGADTQYF. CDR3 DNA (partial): TGTGCCAGCAGCTATTCCTGGGGGGCAGATACG.

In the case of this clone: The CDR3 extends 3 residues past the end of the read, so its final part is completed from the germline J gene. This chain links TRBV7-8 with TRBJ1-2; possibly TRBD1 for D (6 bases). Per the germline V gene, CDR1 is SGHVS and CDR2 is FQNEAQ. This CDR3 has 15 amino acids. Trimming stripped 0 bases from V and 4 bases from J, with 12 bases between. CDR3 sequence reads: CASSLAAGDVYGYTF. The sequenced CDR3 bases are TGTGCCAGCAGCTTAGCGGCAGGGGACGTCTATGGC.

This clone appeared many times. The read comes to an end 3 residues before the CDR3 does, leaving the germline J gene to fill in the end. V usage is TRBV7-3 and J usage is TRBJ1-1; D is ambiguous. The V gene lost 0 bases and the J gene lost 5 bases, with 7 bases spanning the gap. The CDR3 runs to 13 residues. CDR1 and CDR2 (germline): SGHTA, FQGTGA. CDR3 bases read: TGTGCCAGCAGCTTAACTCCCCTTACTGAA. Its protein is CASSLTPLTE. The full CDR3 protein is CASSLTPLTEAFF.

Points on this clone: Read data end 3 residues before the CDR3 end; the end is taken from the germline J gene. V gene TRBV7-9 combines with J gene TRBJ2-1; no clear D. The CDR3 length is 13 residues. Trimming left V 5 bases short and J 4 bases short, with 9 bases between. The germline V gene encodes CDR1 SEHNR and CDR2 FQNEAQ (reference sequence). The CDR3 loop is CASSNGQYNEQFF. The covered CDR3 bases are TGTGCCAGCAGCAATGGCCAGTACAATGAG.

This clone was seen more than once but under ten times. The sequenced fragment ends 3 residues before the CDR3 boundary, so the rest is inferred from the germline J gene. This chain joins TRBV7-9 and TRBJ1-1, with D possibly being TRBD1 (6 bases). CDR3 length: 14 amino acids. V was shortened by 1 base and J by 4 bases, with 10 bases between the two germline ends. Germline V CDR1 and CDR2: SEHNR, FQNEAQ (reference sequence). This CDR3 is CASSLEGEGTEAFF. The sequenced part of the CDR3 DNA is TGTGCCAGCAGCTTAGAGGGGGAAGGCACTGAA. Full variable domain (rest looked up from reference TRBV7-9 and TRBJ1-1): DTGVSQNPRHKITKRGQNVTFRCDPISEHNRLYWYRQTLGQGPEFLTYFQNEAQLEKSRLLSDRFSAERPKGSFSTLEIQRTEQGDSAMYLCASSLEGEGTEAFFGQGTRLTVV.

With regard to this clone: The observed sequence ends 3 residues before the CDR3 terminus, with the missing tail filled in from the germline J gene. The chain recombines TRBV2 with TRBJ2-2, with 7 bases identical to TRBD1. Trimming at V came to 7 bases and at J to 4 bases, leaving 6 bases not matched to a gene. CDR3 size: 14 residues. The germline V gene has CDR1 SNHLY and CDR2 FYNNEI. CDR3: CASKEQGSTGELFF. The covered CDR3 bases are TGTGCCAGCAAGGAACAGGGGAGCACCGGGGAG.

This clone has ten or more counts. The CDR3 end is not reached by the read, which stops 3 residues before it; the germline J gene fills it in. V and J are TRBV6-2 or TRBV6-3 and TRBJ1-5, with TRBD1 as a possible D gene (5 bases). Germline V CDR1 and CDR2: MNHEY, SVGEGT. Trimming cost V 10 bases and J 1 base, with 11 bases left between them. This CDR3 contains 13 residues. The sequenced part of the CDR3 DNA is TGTGCCACCAGGGACTTAAGCAATCAGCCC. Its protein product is CATRDLSNQP. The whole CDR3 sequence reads CATRDLSNQPQHF.

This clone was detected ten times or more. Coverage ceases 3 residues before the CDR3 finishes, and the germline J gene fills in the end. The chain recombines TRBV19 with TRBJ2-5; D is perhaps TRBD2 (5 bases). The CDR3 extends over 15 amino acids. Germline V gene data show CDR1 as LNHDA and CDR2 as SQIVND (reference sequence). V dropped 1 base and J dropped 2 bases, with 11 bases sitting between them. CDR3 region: CASSIVPSGQETQYF. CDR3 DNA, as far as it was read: TGTGCCAGTAGTATAGTACCTTCGGGGCAAGAGACC.

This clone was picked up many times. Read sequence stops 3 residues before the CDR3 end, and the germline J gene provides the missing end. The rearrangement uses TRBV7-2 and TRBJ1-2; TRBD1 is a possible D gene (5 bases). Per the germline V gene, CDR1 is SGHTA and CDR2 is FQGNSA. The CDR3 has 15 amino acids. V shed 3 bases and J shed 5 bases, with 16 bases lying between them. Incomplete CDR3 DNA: TGTGCCAGCAGCTTCGCGGGGCCTCTCGTTTATGGC. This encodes CASSFAGPLVYG. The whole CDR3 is CASSFAGPLVYGYTF.

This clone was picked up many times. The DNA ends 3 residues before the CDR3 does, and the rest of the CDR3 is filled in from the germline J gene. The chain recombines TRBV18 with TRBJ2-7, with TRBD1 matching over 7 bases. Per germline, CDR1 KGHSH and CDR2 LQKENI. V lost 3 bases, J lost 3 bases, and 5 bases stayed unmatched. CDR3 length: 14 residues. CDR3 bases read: TGTGCCAGCTCACCGGGAACAGGGGACTACGAG. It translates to CASSPGTGDYE. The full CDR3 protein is CASSPGTGDYEQYF. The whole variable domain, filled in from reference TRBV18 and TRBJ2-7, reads NAGVMQNPRHLVRRRGQEARLRCSPMKGHSHVYWYRQLPEEGLKFMVYLQKENIIDESGMPKERFSAEFPKEGPSILRIQQVVRGDSAAYFCASSPGTGDYEQYFGPGTRLTVT.

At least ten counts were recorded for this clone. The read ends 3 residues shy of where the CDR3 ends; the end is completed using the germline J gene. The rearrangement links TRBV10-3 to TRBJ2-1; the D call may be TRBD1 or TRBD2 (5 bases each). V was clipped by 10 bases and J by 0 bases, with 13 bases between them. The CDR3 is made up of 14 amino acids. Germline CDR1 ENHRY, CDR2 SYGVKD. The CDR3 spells CATYSGSSYNEQFF. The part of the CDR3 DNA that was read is TGTGCCACCTACTCAGGGAGCTCCTACAATGAG.

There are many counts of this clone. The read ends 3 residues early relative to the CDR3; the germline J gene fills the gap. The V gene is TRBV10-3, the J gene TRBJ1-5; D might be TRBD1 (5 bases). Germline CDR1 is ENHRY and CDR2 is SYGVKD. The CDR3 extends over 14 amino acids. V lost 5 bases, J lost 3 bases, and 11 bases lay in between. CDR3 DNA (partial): TGTGCCATCAGTCCGACAGCGACCAATCAGCCC. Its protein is CAISPTATNQP. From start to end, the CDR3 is CAISPTATNQPQHF.

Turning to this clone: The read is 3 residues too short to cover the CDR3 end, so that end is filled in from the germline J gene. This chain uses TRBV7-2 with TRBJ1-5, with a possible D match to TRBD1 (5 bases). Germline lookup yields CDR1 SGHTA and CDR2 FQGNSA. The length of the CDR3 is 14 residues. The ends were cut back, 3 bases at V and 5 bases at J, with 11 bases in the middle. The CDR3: CASSLMGRDQPQHF. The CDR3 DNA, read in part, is TGTGCCAGCAGCTTGATGGGCAGGGATCAGCCC.

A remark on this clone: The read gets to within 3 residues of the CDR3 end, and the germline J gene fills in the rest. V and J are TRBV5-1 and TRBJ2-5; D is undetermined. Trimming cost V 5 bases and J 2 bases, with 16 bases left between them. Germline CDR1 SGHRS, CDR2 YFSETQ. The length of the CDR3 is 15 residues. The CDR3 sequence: CASSVTTTSQETQYF. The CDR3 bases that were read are TGCGCCAGCAGTGTCACGACAACTTCTCAAGAGACC.

The sequenced part of the CDR3 DNA is TGTGCCAGCAGTGACGGGACTAGCCGGAAAAATGAG. This translates into CASSDGTSRKNE. The CDR3 in its entirety is CASSDGTSRKNEQFF. The chain recombines TRBV6-2 or TRBV6-3 with TRBJ2-1, with TRBD2 identical over 9 bases. The read terminates 3 residues ahead of where the CDR3 ends, so the germline J gene completes it. There are 15 residues in the CDR3. Germline CDR1 reads MNHEY; CDR2 reads SVGEGT. Germline trimming cut 5 bases from V and 7 bases from J; bases unmatched to any gene: 9.

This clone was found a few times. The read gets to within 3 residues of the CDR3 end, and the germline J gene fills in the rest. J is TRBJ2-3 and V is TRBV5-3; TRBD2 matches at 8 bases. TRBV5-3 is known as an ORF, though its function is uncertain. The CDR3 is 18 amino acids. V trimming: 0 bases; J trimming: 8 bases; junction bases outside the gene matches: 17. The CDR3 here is CARSLEPGWSGRRRTQYF. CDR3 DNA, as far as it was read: TGTGCCAGAAGCTTGGAGCCGGGGTGGAGCGGGAGACGGCGTACG.

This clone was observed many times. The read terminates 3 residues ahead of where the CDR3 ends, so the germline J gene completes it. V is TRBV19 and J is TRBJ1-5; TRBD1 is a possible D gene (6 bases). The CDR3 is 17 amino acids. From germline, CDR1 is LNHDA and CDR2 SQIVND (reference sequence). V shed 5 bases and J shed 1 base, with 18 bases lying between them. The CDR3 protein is CASSSGVGRLSNQPQHF. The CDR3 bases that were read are TGTGCCAGTAGTTCAGGGGTGGGCAGGCTCAGCAATCAGCCC.

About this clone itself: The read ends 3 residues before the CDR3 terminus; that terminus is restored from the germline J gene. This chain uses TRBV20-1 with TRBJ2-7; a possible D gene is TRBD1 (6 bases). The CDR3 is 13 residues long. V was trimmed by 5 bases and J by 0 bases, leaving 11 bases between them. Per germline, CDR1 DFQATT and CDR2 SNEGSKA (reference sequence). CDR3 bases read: TGCAGTGCTTCTCCGGGACACTCCTACGAG. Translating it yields CSASPGHSYE. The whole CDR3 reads CSASPGHSYEQYF.